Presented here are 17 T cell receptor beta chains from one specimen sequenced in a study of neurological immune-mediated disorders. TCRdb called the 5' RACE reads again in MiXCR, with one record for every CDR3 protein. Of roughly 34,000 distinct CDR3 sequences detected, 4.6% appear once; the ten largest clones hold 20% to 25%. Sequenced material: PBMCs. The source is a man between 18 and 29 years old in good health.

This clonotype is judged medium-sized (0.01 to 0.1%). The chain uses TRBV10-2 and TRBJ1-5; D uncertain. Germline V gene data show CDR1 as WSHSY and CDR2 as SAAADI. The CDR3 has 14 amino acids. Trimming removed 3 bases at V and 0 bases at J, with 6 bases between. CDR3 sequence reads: CASSEDDSNQPQHF. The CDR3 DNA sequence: TGCGCCAGCAGTGAAGATGATAGCAATCAGCCCCAGCATTTT.

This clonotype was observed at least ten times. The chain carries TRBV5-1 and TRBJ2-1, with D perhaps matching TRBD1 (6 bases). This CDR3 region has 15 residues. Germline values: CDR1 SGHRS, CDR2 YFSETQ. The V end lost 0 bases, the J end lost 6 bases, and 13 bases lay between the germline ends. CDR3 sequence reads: CASSLGPGQLNEQFF. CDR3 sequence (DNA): TGCGCCAGCAGCTTGGGACCCGGACAGCTCAATGAGCAGTTCTTC.

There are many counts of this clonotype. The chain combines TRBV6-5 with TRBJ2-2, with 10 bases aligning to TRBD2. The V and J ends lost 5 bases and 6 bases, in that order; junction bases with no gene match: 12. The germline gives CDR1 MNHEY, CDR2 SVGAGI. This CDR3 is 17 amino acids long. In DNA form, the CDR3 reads TGTGCCAGCAGTCCTAGAAGCGGGGGGGCGGGGCCCGGGGAGCTGTTTTTT. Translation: CASSPRSGGAGPGELFF.

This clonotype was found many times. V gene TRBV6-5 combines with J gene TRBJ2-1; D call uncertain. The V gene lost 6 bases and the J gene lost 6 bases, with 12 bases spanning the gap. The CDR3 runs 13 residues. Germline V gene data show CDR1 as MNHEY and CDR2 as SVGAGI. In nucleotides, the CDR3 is TGTGCCAGCAGGTCGGGCCTTGCCAATGAGCAGTTCTTC. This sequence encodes CASRSGLANEQFF.

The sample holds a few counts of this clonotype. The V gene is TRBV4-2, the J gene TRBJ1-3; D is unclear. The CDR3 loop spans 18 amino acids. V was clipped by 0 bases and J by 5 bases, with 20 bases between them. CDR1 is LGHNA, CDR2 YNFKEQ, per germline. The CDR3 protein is CASSQEGKGRGKRNTIYF. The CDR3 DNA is TGTGCCAGCAGCCAAGAGGGCAAAGGACGGGGAAAAAGAAACACCATATATTTT.

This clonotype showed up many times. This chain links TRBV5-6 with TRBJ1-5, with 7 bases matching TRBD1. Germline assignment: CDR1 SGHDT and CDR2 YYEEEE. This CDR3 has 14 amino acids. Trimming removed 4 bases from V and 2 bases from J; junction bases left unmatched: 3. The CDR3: CASSRGQGNQPQHF. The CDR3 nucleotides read TGTGCCAGCAGCCGTGGACAGGGCAATCAGCCCCAGCATTTT.

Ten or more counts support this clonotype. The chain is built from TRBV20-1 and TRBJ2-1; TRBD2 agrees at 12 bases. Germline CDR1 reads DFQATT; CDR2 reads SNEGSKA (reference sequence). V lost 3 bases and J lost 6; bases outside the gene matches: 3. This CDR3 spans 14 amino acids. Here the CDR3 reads CSASGLAGTNEQFF. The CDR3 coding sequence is TGCAGTGCTAGCGGACTAGCGGGGACCAATGAGCAGTTCTTC.

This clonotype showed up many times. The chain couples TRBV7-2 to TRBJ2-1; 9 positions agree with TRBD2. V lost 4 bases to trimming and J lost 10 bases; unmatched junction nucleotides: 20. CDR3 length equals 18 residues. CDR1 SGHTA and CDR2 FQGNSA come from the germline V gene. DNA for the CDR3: TGTGCCAGCAGCTGGGGGTCCCTAGCGGGACCTGCGGGTTGGGAGCAGTTCTTC. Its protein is CASSWGSLAGPAGWEQFF.

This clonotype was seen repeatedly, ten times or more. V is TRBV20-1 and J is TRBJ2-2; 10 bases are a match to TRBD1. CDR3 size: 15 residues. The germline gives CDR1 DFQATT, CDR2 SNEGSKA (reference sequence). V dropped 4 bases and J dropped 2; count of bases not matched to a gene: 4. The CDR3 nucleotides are TGCAGTGCTATAGGGACAGGGGTTAACACCGGGGAGCTGTTTTTT. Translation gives CSAIGTGVNTGELFF.

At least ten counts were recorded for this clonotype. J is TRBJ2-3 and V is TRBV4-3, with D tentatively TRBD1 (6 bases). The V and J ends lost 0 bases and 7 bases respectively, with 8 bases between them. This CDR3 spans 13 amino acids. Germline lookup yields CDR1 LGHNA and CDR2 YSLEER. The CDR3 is CASSQERGNTQYF. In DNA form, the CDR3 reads TGCGCCAGCAGCCAAGAAAGGGGGAATACGCAGTATTTT.

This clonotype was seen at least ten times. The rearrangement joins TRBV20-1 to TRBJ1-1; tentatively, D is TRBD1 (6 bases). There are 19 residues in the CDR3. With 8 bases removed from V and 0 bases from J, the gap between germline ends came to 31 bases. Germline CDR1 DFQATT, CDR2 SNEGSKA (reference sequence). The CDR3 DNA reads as TGCAGTTCCCCAAGAGGGGGGGCAGTTGAATTTAGAATGAACACTGAAGCTTTCTTT. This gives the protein CSSPRGGAVEFRMNTEAFF.

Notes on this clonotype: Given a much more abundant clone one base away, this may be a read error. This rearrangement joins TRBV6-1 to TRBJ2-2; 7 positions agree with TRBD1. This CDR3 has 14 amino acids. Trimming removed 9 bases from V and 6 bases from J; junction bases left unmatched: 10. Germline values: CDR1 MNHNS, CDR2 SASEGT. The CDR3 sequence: CARRETGSPGELFF. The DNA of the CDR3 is TGTGCCAGAAGGGAGACAGGGTCCCCCGGGGAGCTGTTTTTT.

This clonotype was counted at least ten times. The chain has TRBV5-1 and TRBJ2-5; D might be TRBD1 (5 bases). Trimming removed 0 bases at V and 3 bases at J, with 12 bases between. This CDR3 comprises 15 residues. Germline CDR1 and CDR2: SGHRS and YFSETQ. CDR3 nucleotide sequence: TGCGCCAGCAGCTTGGGGGGCGTTACCAAAGAGACCCAGTACTTC. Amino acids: CASSLGGVTKETQYF.

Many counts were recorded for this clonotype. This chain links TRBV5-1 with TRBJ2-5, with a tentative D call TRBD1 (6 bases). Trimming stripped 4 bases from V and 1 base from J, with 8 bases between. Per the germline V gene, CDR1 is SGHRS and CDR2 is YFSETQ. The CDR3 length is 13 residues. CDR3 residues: CASSDRTQETQYF. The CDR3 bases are TGCGCCAGCAGCGACAGGACCCAAGAGACCCAGTACTTC. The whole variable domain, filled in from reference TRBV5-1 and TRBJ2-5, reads KAGVTQTPRYLIKTRGQQVTLSCSPISGHRSVSWYQQTPGQGLQFLFEYFSETQRNKGNFPGRFSGRQFSNSRSEMNVSTLELGDSALYLCASSDRTQETQYFGPGTRLLVL.

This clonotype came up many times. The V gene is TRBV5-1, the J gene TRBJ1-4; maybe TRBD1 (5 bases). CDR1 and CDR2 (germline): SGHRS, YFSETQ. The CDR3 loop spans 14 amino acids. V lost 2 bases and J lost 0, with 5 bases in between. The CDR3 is CASSFRATNEKLFF. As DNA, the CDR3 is TGCGCCAGCAGCTTCAGGGCAACTAATGAAAAACTGTTTTTT.

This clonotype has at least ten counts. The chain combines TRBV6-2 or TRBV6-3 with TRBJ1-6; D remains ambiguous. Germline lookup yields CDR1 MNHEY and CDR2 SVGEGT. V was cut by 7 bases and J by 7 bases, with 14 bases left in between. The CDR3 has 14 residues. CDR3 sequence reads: CASKRTVENSPLHF. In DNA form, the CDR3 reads TGTGCCAGCAAAAGAACAGTGGAGAATTCACCCCTCCACTTT.

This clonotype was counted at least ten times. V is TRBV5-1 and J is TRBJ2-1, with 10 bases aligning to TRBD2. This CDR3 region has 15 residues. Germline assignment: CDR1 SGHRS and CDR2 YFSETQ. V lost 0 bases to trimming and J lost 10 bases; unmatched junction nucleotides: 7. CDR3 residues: CASSLELAGPQEQFF. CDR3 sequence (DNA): TGCGCCAGCAGCTTGGAACTAGCGGGGCCCCAGGAGCAGTTCTTC.